This TCR beta chain was profiled in a study of T cell repertoires in cytomegalovirus infection. At the level of the study: As its CMV epitopes, the study selected recently identified HLA-C-restricted and well-studied HLA-B-restricted targets.

MiXCR, run by TCRdb on the reads, gives a single entry per CDR3 protein. The table lists 650,000 to 900,000 distinct CDR3 sequences, 25% to 35% of them singletons. Findings and caveats of the study: Within the response measured ex vivo, HLA-C-restricted CMV-specific TCR beta clonotypes were dominant.

This clonotype came up a few times. Its specificity is unknown. The CDR3 has 11 amino acids. Germline-derived CDR1 and CDR2 are SGHDT and YYEEEE. Trimming took 5 bases from V and 14 from J; bases not matched to a gene: 8. The source material was cultured CD8+ T cells from PBMCs, sampled from culture after CMV antigen stimulation. V and J are TRBV5-6 and TRBJ1-2, with 8 bases fitting TRBD1. The receptor was derived from a human donor in good health (CMV status not recorded). Some clones in this sample may be carry-over from other donors' samples. The CDR3 is CASSFGQGETF. The CDR3 region has the DNA TGTGCCAGCAGTTTTGGACAGGGTGAAACCTTC.